The clone carrying this TCR beta chain was observed at least ten times. Its specificity is unknown. The entry originates in a study of tumor and adjacent non-tumor tissue in lung cancer. Across the study: Each sample yielded 4 million to 4.5 million productive TCRbeta reads on average. Overall study findings and caveats: Higher tumor TCR diversity was associated with shorter survival.

A modified ARM-PCR protocol with three rounds of nested PCR amplified TCRbeta. Via MiXCR, TCRdb re-called the multiplex PCR reads, giving one row per CDR3 protein. The table records some 80,000 distinct CDR3 sequences, 76% of them present only once. CDR3 length: 14 amino acids. CDR1 is MDHEN and CDR2 is SYDVKM in the germline V gene. V was clipped by 5 bases and J by 3 bases, with 10 bases between them. RNA was extracted from bulk tissue without any cell sorting. Distant lung tissue was collected more than 3 cm away from the tumor edge. The receptor was derived from a man aged 70-80 years with non-small cell lung cancer. Sequenced material: distant non-tumor lung tissue. The V and J genes are TRBV28 and TRBJ1-4, with D hard to call. The CDR3 reads CASSLHGPNEKLFF. DNA of the CDR3: TGTGCCAGCAGTCTACACGGTCCTAATGAAAAACTGTTTTTT.